The clone carrying this T cell receptor (beta chain) has a handful of counts. This sample is part of a study of blood T cell repertoires in COVID-19. Whole-study context: The United States, Italy and Spain were the sources of the acute and convalescent COVID-19 samples.

Sequenced by immunoSEQ multiplex PCR; TCRdb stores in-frame clones only, minus some. The sample includes about 210,000 clones, 80% of them seen just once. The sequenced sample consisted of peripheral blood. This TCR was sampled from a human donor in a cohort sampled during active COVID-19.

CDR3 protein: CASGFNSGLSSYEQYF. CDR3 bases: TGTGCTAGTGGTTTCAATAGCGGTCTCAGCTCCTACGAGCAGTACTTC. The genes are TRBV12-5 and TRBJ2-7; D is possibly TRBD2 (6 bases). Germline CDR1 reads LGHNT; CDR2 reads FRNRAP. This CDR3 contains 16 residues. The ends were cut back, 3 bases at V and 0 bases at J, with 15 bases in the middle.